One and the same sample provided the 10 T cell receptor beta chains below, sequenced in a study of T cell responses to AZD1222 COVID-19 vaccine. Sequenced by immunoSEQ multiplex PCR; TCRdb stores in-frame clones only, minus some. Here the sample spans 120,000 to 150,000 clones, about nine tenths being singletons. Source: peripheral blood, taken 28 days after the second AZD1222 dose. These receptors were collected from an adult who received the AZD1222 COVID-19 vaccine.

The chain is built from TRBV7-6 and TRBJ2-2; a possible D gene is TRBD1 (6 bases). Trimming stripped 1 base from V and 5 bases from J, with 14 bases between. The CDR3 has 16 residues. CDR1 is SGHVS and CDR2 is FNYEAQ in the germline V gene. The CDR3 bases are TGTGCCAGCAGCTTAGGAGGGCAGGGGATTACCGGGGAGCTGTTTTTT. Translating it yields CASSLGGQGITGELFF.

The DNA of the CDR3 is TGTGCCACCAGTGATGCCGGACAGGGGGCTACAGATACGCAGTATTTT. Protein: CATSDAGQGATDTQYF. The chain carries TRBV24-1 and TRBJ2-3; TRBD1 agrees at 11 bases. CDR1 is KGHDR and CDR2 is SFDVKD in the germline V gene. CDR3 length: 16 amino acids. V was pared by 3 bases and J by 3 bases, with 4 bases of the junction left unmatched.

V gene TRBV2 combines with J gene TRBJ1-6; tentative D call: TRBD1 (5 bases). With 6 bases removed from V and 0 bases from J, the gap between germline ends came to 6 bases. The CDR3 is 14 residues long. The germline V gene encodes CDR1 SNHLY and CDR2 FYNNEI. CDR3 sequence: CASRGRSYNSPLHF. The CDR3 bases are TGTGCCAGCAGGGGACGCTCCTATAATTCACCCCTCCACTTT.

The chain combines TRBV10-2 with TRBJ2-1, with 9 nucleotides matching TRBD2. This CDR3 comprises 15 residues. CDR1 and CDR2 from the germline V gene are WSHSY and SAAADI. V was clipped by 2 bases and J by 6 bases; unmatched bases: 5. CDR3 residues: CASSESGGGANEQFF. As DNA, the CDR3 is TGCGCCAGCAGTGAGAGTGGCGGGGGGGCCAATGAGCAGTTCTTC.

The chain has TRBV18 and TRBJ2-7; 9 nucleotides line up with TRBD1. Germline CDR1 KGHSH, CDR2 LQKENI. The length of the CDR3 is 13 residues. J lost 6 bases, V lost 8 bases, and 8 bases had no gene match. CDR3 in DNA: TGTGCCAGCCACCGGACAGGGGAGCCCGAGCAGTACTTC. Residues: CASHRTGEPEQYF.

This clone was seen a single time. The V and J genes are TRBV5-6 and TRBJ1-2, with TRBD1 matching over 9 bases. The germline gives CDR1 SGHDT, CDR2 YYEEEE. The CDR3 covers 13 residues. After removal of 5 bases from V and 8 bases from J, the junction contained 7 bases not matched to a gene. The DNA of the CDR3 is TGTGCCAGCAGACGATACAGGGGGCAGGGCTACACCTTC. Translation: CASRRYRGQGYTF.

The rearrangement joins TRBV2 to TRBJ1-1, with TRBD1 matching over 10 bases. The V gene end was trimmed by 7 bases and the J gene end by 6 bases; junction bases not matched to a gene: 8. The CDR3 extends over 14 amino acids. Germline V gene data show CDR1 as SNHLY and CDR2 as FYNNEI. The CDR3 DNA is TGTGCCAGCACCCGAGGACAGGGGGGAGCTGAAGCTTTCTTT. It translates to CASTRGQGGAEAFF.

Worth noting for this clone: Different DNA sequences within this sample yield the same CDR3. This chain joins TRBV6-5 and TRBJ2-1; 11 bases line up with TRBD2. With 6 bases clipped from V and 4 bases from J, the junction kept 5 bases outside the gene matches. The germline gives CDR1 MNHEY, CDR2 SVGAGI. The CDR3 spans 15 residues. The CDR3 DNA reads TGTGCCAGCAGATTAGCGGGGGGGACTTACAATGAGCAGTTCTTC. Translating gives CASRLAGGTYNEQFF.

The V gene is TRBV6-2 or TRBV6-3, the J gene TRBJ1-2; D is perhaps TRBD1 (6 bases). Germline V gene data show CDR1 as MNHEY and CDR2 as SVGEGT. The V end lost 4 bases, the J end lost 8 bases, and 14 bases lay between the germline ends. There are 13 residues in the CDR3. CDR3 bases: TGTGCCAGCAGTTCAGGACAGTTGTGGGGCTACACCTTC. Translating gives CASSSGQLWGYTF.

This clone was observed a single time. The chain uses TRBV2 and TRBJ2-7, with 10 bases aligning to TRBD1. V was pared by 8 bases and J by 2 bases, with 6 bases of the junction left unmatched. CDR1 is SNHLY and CDR2 is FYNNEI in the germline V gene. The CDR3 runs to 14 residues. In DNA, the CDR3 is TGTGCCAGCGTACGGGACAGGGGCACCTACGAGCAGTACTTC. Protein product: CASVRDRGTYEQYF.